This T cell receptor beta chain is drawn from a study of blood T cells in healthy people across ages. PCR was performed a second time for roughly 7 to 11 cycles using a sample-barcoded 5' primer and a J-beta primer mix. TCRdb re-called the 5' RACE reads with MiXCR, one entry per CDR3 protein. The table includes 1.5 million to 2 million distinct CDR3 sequences, around 48% detected once. Germline-derived CDR1 and CDR2 are SGHTA and FQGNSA. The CDR3 loop spans 15 amino acids. To note about this clonotype: Its antigen is as yet unknown. The junction and the germline gene differ at one end; a read error may be behind it.

Study outcomes and limitations: As age increased, TCR beta diversity per million T cells fell in a roughly linear fashion. It was the long-lived donors that had more naive CD4+ cells and higher diversity than aged donors.

Sequenced input: blood. The rearrangement uses TRBV7-2 and TRBJ2-3; TRBD2 might be the D (6 bases). The TCR was taken from a woman between 40 and 50 years old in good health. CDR3 residues: CAGSLGTYSTDTQYF. CDR3 DNA: TGTGCCGGCAGCTTAGGGACTTACAGCACAGATACGCAGTATTTT.